This T cell receptor (beta chain) was identified during a study of blood T cells in healthy people across ages. Study observations and caveats: Estimated diversity, derived from one million T cells, was regarded as an underestimate.

Combining a sample-barcoded 5' primer with a J-beta primer mix, a second PCR ran for roughly 7 to 12 cycles. TCRdb passed the 5' RACE reads through MiXCR, listing each CDR3 protein once. In the table there are about 620,000 distinct CDR3 sequences, under 25% of which are singletons. The CDR3 has 12 amino acids. V was pared by 4 bases and J by 2 bases, with 8 bases between. The germline CDR1 and CDR2 sequences are SQVTM and ANQGSEA. Healthy Caucasians from Russia aged about 6 to 100 served as donors. Peripheral blood was drawn, around 9.3 milliliters per donor. The total RNA that was extracted per sample amounted to at least 5 micrograms. The table lists this clonotype with many counts. The antigen is not known.

This sequence originates from a man aged 65 to 85 in good health. Sequencing was carried out using blood. The V gene is TRBV29-1, the J gene TRBJ2-5; unclear D gene. DNA of the CDR3: TGCAGCGTTGGTCATTTTCAAGAGACCCAGTACTTC. It encodes CSVGHFQETQYF.